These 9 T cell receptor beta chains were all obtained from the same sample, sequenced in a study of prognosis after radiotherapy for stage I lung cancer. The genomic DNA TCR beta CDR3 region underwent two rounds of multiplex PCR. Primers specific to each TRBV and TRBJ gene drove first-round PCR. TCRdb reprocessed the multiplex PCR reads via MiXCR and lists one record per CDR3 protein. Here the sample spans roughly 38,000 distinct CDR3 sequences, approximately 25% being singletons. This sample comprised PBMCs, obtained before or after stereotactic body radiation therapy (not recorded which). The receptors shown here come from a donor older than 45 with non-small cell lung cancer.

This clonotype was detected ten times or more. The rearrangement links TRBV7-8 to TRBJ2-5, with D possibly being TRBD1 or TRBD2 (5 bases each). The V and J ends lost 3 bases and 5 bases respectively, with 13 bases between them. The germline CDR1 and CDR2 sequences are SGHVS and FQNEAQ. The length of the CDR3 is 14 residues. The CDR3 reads CASSFEGIGETQYF. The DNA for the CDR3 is TGTGCCAGCAGCTTCGAGGGGATTGGGGAGACCCAGTACTTC.

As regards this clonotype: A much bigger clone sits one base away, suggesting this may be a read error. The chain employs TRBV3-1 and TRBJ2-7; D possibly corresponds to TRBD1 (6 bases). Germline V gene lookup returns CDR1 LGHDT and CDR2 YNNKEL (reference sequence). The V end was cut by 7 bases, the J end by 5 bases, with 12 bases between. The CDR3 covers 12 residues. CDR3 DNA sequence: TGTGCCAGCAACGATGGACAGAACGAGCAGTACTTC. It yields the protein CASNDGQNEQYF.

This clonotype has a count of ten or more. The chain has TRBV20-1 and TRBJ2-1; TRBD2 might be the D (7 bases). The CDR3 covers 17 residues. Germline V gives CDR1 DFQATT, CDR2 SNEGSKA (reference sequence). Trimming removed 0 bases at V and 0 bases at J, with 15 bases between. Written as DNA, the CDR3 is TGCAGTGCTAGAGATTGGGGGGGGCAAAGCTCCTACAATGAGCAGTTCTTC. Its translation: CSARDWGGQSSYNEQFF.

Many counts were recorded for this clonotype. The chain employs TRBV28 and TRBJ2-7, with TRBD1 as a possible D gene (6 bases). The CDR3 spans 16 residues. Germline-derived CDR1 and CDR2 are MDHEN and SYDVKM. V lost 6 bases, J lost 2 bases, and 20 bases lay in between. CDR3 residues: CASSPGVGFPTYEQYF. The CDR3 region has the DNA TGTGCCAGCAGCCCAGGGGTGGGGTTCCCTACCTACGAGCAGTACTTC.

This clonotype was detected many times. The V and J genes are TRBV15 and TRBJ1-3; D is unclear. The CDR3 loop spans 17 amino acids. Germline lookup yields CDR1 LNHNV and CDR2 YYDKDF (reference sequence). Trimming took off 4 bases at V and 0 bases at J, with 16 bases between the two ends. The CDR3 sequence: CATSTELDVSSGNTIYF. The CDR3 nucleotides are TGTGCCACCAGCACAGAACTGGACGTGAGCTCTGGAAACACCATATATTTT.

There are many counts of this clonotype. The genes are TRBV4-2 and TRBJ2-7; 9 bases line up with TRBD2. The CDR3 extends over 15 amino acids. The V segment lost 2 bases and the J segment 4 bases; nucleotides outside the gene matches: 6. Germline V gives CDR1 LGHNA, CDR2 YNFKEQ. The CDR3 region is CASSQTVSGSYEQYF. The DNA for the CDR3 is TGTGCCAGCAGCCAAACGGTTAGCGGGAGTTACGAGCAGTACTTC.

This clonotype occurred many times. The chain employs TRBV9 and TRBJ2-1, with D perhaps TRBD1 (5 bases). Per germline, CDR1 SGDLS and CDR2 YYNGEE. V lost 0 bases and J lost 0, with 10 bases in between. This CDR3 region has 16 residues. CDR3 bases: TGTGCCAGCAGCGTAGCAGGGCAGGGCTCCTACAATGAGCAGTTCTTC. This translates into CASSVAGQGSYNEQFF.

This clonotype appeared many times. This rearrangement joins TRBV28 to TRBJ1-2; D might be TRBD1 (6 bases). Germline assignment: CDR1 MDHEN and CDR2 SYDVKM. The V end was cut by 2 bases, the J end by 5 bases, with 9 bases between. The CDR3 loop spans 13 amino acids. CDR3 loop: CASSLPGAYGYTF. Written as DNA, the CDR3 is TGTGCCAGCAGTTTACCGGGGGCGTATGGCTACACCTTC.

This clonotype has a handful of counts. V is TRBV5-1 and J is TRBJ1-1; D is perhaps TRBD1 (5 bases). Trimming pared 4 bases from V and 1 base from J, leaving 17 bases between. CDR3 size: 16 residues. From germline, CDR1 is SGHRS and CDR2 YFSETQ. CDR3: CASSAGQVLPNTEAFF. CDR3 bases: TGCGCCAGCAGCGCCGGACAAGTCCTCCCGAACACTGAAGCTTTCTTT.